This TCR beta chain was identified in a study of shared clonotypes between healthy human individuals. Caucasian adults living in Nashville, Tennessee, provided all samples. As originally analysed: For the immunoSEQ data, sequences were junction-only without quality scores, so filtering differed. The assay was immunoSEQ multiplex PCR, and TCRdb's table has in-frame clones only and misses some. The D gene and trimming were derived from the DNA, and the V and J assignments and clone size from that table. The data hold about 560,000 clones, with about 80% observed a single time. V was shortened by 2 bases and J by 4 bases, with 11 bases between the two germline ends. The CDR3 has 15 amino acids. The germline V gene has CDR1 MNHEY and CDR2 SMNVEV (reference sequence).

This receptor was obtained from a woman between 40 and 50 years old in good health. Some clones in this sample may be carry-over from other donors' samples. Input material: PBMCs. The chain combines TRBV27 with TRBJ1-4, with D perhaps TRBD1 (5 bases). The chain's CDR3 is CASSLGGTLNEKLFF. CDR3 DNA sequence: TGTGCCAGCAGTTTAGGGGGGACTCTTAATGAAAAACTGTTTTTT.